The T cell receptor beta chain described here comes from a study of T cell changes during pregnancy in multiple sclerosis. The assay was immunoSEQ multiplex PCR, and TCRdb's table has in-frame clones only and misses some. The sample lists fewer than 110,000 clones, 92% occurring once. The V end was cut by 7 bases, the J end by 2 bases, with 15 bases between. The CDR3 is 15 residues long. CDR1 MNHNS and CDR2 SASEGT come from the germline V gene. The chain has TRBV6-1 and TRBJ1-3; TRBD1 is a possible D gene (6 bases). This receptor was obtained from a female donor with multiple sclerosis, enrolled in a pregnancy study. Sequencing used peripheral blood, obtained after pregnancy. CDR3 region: CASTRYRDPGNTIYF. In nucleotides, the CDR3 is TGTGCCAGCACCCGCTACAGGGACCCTGGAAACACCATATATTTT.